This T cell receptor (beta chain) was captured by sequencing in a study of cytotoxic CD8 clonotypes in ibrutinib-treated CLL. Study-level information: The group held 11 relapsed/refractory and around 15 treatment-naive patients, with some 17 IGHV unmutated. Response sampling took place at median around 13 months of treatment, range 6 to 36. Study-level findings and limits: For progressing versus sustained-remission patients, sampling times were not the same. Rare overall, public clonotypes shrank or held steady under therapy.

Comment on this clone: Antigen specificity is unknown.

Produced via immunoSEQ multiplex PCR; TCRdb's table is partial and in-frame only. The sample lists 50,000 to 70,000 clones; roughly 58% were seen once. Sequences were derived from PBMCs, sampled at disease progression, from a patient treated with ibrutinib. This TCR came from a human donor with chronic lymphocytic leukemia.

DNA of the CDR3: TGTGCCAGCAGCTTAGTCCGGCAGAGTAATAATTCACCCCTCCACTTT. Translated: CASSLVRQSNNSPLHF. The chain links TRBV7-2 to TRBJ1-6; D gene uncertain. V lost 1 base and J lost 5, with 12 bases in between. Germline values: CDR1 SGHTA, CDR2 FQGNSA. The CDR3 totals 16 residues.